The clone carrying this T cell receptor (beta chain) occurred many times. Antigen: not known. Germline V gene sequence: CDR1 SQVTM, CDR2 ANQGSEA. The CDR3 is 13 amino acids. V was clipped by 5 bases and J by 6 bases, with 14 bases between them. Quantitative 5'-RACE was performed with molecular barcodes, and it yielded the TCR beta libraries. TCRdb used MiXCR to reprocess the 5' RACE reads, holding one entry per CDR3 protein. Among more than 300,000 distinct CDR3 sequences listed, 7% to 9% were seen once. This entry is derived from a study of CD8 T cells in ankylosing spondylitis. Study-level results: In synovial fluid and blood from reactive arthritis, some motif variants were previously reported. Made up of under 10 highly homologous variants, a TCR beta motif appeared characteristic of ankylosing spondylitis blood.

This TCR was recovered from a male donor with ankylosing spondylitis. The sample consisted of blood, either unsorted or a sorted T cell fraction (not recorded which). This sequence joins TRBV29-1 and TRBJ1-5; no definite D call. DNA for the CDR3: TGCAGCGTTCAAATGACCGATGGTCAGCCCCAGCATTTT. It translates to CSVQMTDGQPQHF.